The sequence of this TCR beta chain was determined in a study of CD8 T cells in ankylosing spondylitis. Points from the study as a whole: One TCR beta motif, made up of seven to nine highly homologous variants, appeared characteristic of ankylosing spondylitis blood.

The CDR3 has 16 residues. J was trimmed by 3 bases and V by 5 bases; bases with no gene match: 7. A word on this clonotype: The antigen remains undetermined.

Each CDR3 protein is one row after TCRdb ran MiXCR on the 5' RACE reads. The sample lists fewer than 750,000 distinct CDR3 sequences, roughly 19% occurring once. The origin of this receptor is a male donor with ankylosing spondylitis. The sample consisted of blood, either unsorted or a sorted T cell fraction (not recorded which). The chain uses TRBV12-3 or TRBV12-4 and TRBJ2-7, with 13 positions matching TRBD2. The CDR3 region has the DNA TGTGCCAGCAGTCTATATAGACTAGCGGGGGGCTACGAGCAGTACTTC. It yields the protein CASSLYRLAGGYEQYF.